This TCR beta chain came from a study of T cell responses to AZD1222 COVID-19 vaccine. This clone was recorded only once. The CDR3 is 14 amino acids. Germline V CDR1 and CDR2: LNHDA, SQIVND (reference sequence). The V and J ends lost 5 bases and 5 bases, in that order; junction bases with no gene match: 5. Clones were read by immunoSEQ multiplex PCR, and TCRdb kept only the in-frame ones, dropping some. Of around 150,000 clones in the sample, 80% to 95% are singletons; the top ten hold around 7.1%. Source: peripheral blood, taken 28 days after the second AZD1222 dose. This rearrangement joins TRBV19 to TRBJ1-4, with 7 bases fitting TRBD1. This receptor was obtained from an adult who received the AZD1222 COVID-19 vaccine. The CDR3 protein is CASSYRGENEKLFF. CDR3 DNA: TGTGCCAGTAGTTACAGGGGAGAGAATGAAAAACTGTTTTTT.